The 8 T cell receptor beta chains reported below all come from one sample, sequenced in a study of T cell repertoires in cytomegalovirus infection. TCRdb reprocessed the reads via MiXCR and lists one record per CDR3 protein. In the table there are about 280,000 distinct CDR3 sequences, under 25% of which are singletons. Their cognate antigens are unknown. This specimen was cultured PBMCs, taken from culture after CMV antigen stimulation. Receptor source: a human donor in good health (CMV status not recorded). Some clones in this sample may be carry-over from other donors' samples.

J is TRBJ1-1 and V is TRBV11-2; a weak D match, TRBD1 (5 bases). CDR1 SGHAT and CDR2 FQNNGV come from the germline V gene. V lost 5 bases and J lost 11, with 12 bases in between. The CDR3 consists of 11 residues. The CDR3 spells CASSTGLRAFF. CDR3 nucleotides: TGTGCCAGCAGCACAGGATTGCGGGCTTTCTTT.

The chain carries TRBV4-3 and TRBJ2-3; TRBD1 agrees at 8 bases. There are 16 residues in the CDR3. Trimming removed 0 bases from V and 6 bases from J; junction bases left unmatched: 8. In germline, CDR1 is LGHNA, CDR2 YSLEER. The CDR3 region has the DNA TGCGCCAGCAGCCAAGATCGTCCAGGGGGCAGGGATACGCAGTATTTT. Translation: CASSQDRPGGRDTQYF.

This clonotype was seen at least ten times. This chain joins TRBV7-2 and TRBJ2-3, with D possibly called TRBD1 or TRBD2 (6 bases each). The CDR3 is 14 residues long. Germline V CDR1 and CDR2: SGHTA, FQGNSA. Trimming cost V 3 bases and J 3 bases, with 10 bases left between them. CDR3 nucleotide sequence: TGTGCCAGCAGCTTTGGAGGGGGGACAGATACGCAGTATTTT. Its translation is CASSFGGGTDTQYF.

This clonotype was seen more than once but under ten times. The rearrangement joins TRBV6-2 or TRBV6-3 to TRBJ1-5, with 8 bases that match TRBD1. The CDR3 length is 15 residues. The V segment lost 5 bases and the J segment 5 bases; nucleotides outside the gene matches: 8. Looked up from germline, CDR1 is MNHEY and CDR2 is SVGEGT. CDR3 nucleotides: TGTGCCAGCAGTGAGACAGGGGATGCCTATCAGCCCCAGCATTTT. Translated, it gives CASSETGDAYQPQHF.

The chain recombines TRBV7-9 with TRBJ2-7; a possible D gene is TRBD2 (6 bases). V was pared by 5 bases and J by 2 bases, with 13 bases between. The germline gives CDR1 SEHNR, CDR2 FQNEAQ (reference sequence). The CDR3 sequence is 14 residues long. The CDR3 coding sequence is TGTGCCAGCAGCGGAGGACGGGAGCCCTACGAGCAGTACTTC. It specifies CASSGGREPYEQYF.

J is TRBJ1-6 and V is TRBV20-1; D may be TRBD1 (5 bases). CDR1 and CDR2 (germline): DFQATT, SNEGSKA (reference sequence). The CDR3 has 15 amino acids. Trimming left V 6 bases short and J 7 bases short, with 19 bases between. The CDR3 loop is CSASGGGEPNSPLHF. The CDR3 DNA reads TGCAGTGCCTCCGGGGGGGGGGAACCCAATTCACCCCTCCACTTT.

V and J are TRBV2 and TRBJ2-3; a weak D match, TRBD1 (7 bases). The CDR3 is made up of 16 amino acids. Looked up from germline, CDR1 is SNHLY and CDR2 is FYNNEI. V was pared by 6 bases and J by 8 bases, with 24 bases between. This CDR3 is CASRERTGGVLGTQYF. The DNA of the CDR3 is TGTGCCAGCAGAGAACGGACAGGAGGGGTCTTGGGTACGCAGTATTTT.

The chain has TRBV19 and TRBJ1-5; possible D gene TRBD1, 5 bases. Germline V gene sequence: CDR1 LNHDA, CDR2 SQIVND (reference sequence). The V gene lost 1 base and the J gene lost 2 bases, with 12 bases spanning the gap. CDR3 length equals 16 residues. This CDR3 is CASSIVAGSGNQPQHF. CDR3 DNA sequence: TGTGCCAGTAGTATAGTGGCAGGGAGTGGCAATCAGCCCCAGCATTTT.